The subject of this entry is one T cell receptor (beta chain). The CDR3 is made up of 15 amino acids. Germline V gene lookup returns CDR1 SGDLS and CDR2 YYNGEE. Losses at the gene ends were 0 bases for V and 5 bases for J; bases not matched to a gene: 5. Some clones are missing from TCRdb's copy, which holds only in-frame ones; the method was immunoSEQ multiplex PCR. The sample yields some 2.1 million clones, around 93% seen once. This entry comes from a study of shared clonotypes between healthy human individuals. CD45RO-negative cells were positively selected for CCR7, leaving out terminally differentiated effector memory CD45RA+ cells.

V usage is TRBV9 and J usage is TRBJ2-1; TRBD1 matches at 7 bases. The source is a man aged 18 to 35 in good health. Some clones in this sample may be carry-over from other donors' samples. The material sequenced was naive CD8+ T cells from PBMCs. The CDR3 loop is CASSVGGGQNNEQFF. The CDR3, as DNA: TGTGCCAGCAGCGTAGGAGGGGGACAGAACAATGAGCAGTTCTTC.